This T cell receptor beta chain was sequenced for a study of tumor and adjacent non-tumor tissue in lung cancer. Background on the study: There were roughly 11 adenocarcinoma, 2 squamous cell carcinoma and 1 small cell lung cancer cases. Study-level results: Top 100 clones took a larger repertoire share in normal lung. Significantly higher TCR diversity was found in tumor than normal lung.

RNA was extracted from bulk tissue without any cell sorting. The normal lung tissue was taken more than 3 cm from the tumor edge. Chemotherapy-naive patients with new lung cancer underwent thoracic surgery in China, August–November 2014. Turning to this clonotype: Its antigen is currently unknown. With a much larger clone just one base away, this may be a read error. A read error is likely, as this CDR3 ends without the conserved phenylalanine or tryptophan.

The CDR3 consists of 15 residues. In germline, CDR1 is MNHEY, CDR2 SVGAGI. The germline V and J ends were trimmed by 7 bases and 6 bases, with 18 bases remaining between them. A modified ARM-PCR protocol with three rounds of nested PCR amplified TCRbeta. TCRdb reprocessed the multiplex PCR reads via MiXCR and lists one record per CDR3 protein. The sample holds about 110,000 distinct CDR3 sequences, 60% to 80% seen once. This rearrangement joins TRBV6-5 to TRBJ2-2; no firm D call. Sequenced sample: distant non-tumor lung tissue. This receptor was taken from a man in his 60s with non-small cell lung cancer. The CDR3 region is CASNSLKGSPGELFS. The CDR3 bases are TGTGCCAGCAACTCTTTGAAGGGTAGCCCCGGGGAGCTGTTTTCT.